The present T cell receptor (beta chain) was sequenced within a study of T-cell memory formation after mild COVID-19. Study-level results: Cross-reactive memory apparently joined, as some responding clones appeared in pre-infection memory. Day 15 to 85 contractors were CD4/CD8 balanced; later expanders leaned CD4+.

Concerning this clonotype itself: What it binds is not known.

5'RACE with constant-segment primers built TCRalpha and TCRbeta cDNA libraries with UMIs. Using its own MiXCR run on the 5' RACE reads, TCRdb lists one record per CDR3 protein. The sample lists 150,000 to 200,000 distinct CDR3 sequences; around a fifth were seen once. Germline CDR1 MNHEY, CDR2 SVGAGI. Trimming left V 0 bases short and J 8 bases short, with 7 bases between. The CDR3 is 13 residues long. The genes are TRBV6-5 and TRBJ2-2; D is possibly TRBD1 (6 bases). Input material: PBMCs or a T cell subset sorted from them (not recorded which). The TCR comes from an adult woman who had mild COVID-19 (a few samples of this study predate the infection). Cell type and time point are not known. The CDR3, as DNA: TGTGCCAGCAGTTACTCACAGGGTGGGGAGCTGTTTTTT. Translating it yields CASSYSQGGELFF.